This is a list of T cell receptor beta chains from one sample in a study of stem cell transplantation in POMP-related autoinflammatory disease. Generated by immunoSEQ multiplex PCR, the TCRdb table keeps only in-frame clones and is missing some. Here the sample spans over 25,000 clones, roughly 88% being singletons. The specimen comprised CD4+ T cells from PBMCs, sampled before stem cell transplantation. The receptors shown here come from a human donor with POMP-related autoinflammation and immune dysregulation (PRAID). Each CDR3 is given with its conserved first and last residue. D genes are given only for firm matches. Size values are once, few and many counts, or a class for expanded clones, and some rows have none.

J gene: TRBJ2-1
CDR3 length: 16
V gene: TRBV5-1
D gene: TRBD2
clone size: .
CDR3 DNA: TGCGCCAGCAGCCCGCCCGGGACTAGCCCTTACAATAAGCAGTTCTTC
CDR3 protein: CASSPPGTSPYNKQFF

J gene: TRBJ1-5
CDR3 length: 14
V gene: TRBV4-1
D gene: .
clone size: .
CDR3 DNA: TGCGCCAGCAGCCAAGATCCATGGGGTCAGCCCCAGCATTTT
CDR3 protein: CASSQDPWGQPQHF

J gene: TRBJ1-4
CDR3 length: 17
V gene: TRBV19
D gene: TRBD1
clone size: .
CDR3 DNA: TGTGCCAGTAGTCCACAAGACAGGGGCGCAACTAATGAAAAACTGTTTTTT
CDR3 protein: CASSPQDRGATNEKLFF

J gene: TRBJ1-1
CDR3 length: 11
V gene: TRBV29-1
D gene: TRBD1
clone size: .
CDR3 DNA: TGCAGCGCCGGGACAGGCACTGAAGCTTTCTTT
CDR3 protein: CSAGTGTEAFF

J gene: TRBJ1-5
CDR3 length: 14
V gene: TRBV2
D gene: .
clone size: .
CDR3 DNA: TGTGCCAGCAGTGAACTTCAGGGTAGTCAGCCCCAGCATTTT
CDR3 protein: CASSELQGSQPQHF

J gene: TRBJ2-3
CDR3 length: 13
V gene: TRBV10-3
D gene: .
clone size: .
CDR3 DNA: TGTGCCATCAGTGAGGGGGAACGGATTACGCAGTATTTT
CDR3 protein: CAISEGERITQYF

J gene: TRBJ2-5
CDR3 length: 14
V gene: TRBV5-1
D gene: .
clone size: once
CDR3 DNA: TGCGCCAGCAGCCTCGAAATCAGGGAAGAGACCCAGTACTTC
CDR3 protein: CASSLEIREETQYF

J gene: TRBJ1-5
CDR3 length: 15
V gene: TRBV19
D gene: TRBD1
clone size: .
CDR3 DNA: TGTGCCAGTAGTATTTTCGGACAGGGAGGTCAGCCCCAGCATTTT
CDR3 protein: CASSIFGQGGQPQHF

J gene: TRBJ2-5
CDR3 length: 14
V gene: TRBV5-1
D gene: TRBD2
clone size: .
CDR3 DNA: TGCGCCACCTCCCAGCGGGAGGGCCGGGAGACCCAGTACTTC
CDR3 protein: CATSQREGRETQYF

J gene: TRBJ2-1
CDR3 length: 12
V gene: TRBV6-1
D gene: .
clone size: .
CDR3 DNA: TGTGCCAGCAGTGACTTCGGCGATGAGCAGTTCTTC
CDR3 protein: CASSDFGDEQFF

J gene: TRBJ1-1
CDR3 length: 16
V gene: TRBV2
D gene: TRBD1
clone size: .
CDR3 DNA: TGTGCCAGCAGTGGACAGGGAGGTATGATGAACACTGAAGCTTTCTTT
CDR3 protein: CASSGQGGMMNTEAFF

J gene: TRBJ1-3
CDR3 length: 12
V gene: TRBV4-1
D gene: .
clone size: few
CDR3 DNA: TGCGCCAGCAGCCAATCGGGAAACACCATATATTTT
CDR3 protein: CASSQSGNTIYF

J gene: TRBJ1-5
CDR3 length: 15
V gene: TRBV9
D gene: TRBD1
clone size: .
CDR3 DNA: TGTGCCAGCAGCCCCCAGGGGGCTGGCAATCAGCCCCAGCATTTT
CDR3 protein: CASSPQGAGNQPQHF

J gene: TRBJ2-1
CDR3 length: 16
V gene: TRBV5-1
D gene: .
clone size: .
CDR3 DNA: TGCGCCAGCAGCTTGGAGGGGGACAACTCCTACAATGAGCAGTTCTTC
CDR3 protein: CASSLEGDNSYNEQFF